This is a list of T cell receptor beta chains from one sample in a study of blood T cell repertoires in COVID-19. Profiled with immunoSEQ multiplex PCR; TCRdb holds only in-frame clones, not every one. The table lists approximately 500,000 clones, roughly 89% of them singletons, with 0.9% in the top ten. The material sequenced was peripheral blood. The receptors were sampled from a man aged 18 to 29 with COVID-19, enrolled during active disease. The CDR3 runs from the conserved cysteine through the conserved F or W. D genes are given only for firm matches. Size is stated for part of the rows, as once, few or many counts, or as a class when the clone is expanded.

j_call,v_call,d_call,clone_size,cdr3_aa,cdr3_nt
TRBJ1-1,TRBV11-3,NA,NA,CASSFWNTTGITEAFF,TGTGCCAGCAGCTTCTGGAATACAACCGGGATCACTGAAGCTTTCTTT
TRBJ1-3,TRBV25-1,NA,NA,CASSVNSGNTIYF,TGTGCCAGCAGTGTCAACTCTGGAAACACCATATATTTT
TRBJ2-7,TRBV11-2,TRBD2,NA,CASSLVTSGSSSYEQYF,TGTGCCAGCAGCTTAGTTACTAGCGGGTCCTCTTCCTACGAGCAGTACTTC
TRBJ2-1,TRBV29-1,TRBD2,NA,CSVVPAGMVDEQFF,TGCAGCGTTGTCCCAGCGGGGATGGTGGATGAGCAGTTCTTC
TRBJ1-3,TRBV7-6,TRBD1,NA,CASSGDRGAFGNTIYF,TGTGCCAGCAGCGGCGACAGGGGCGCATTTGGAAACACCATATATTTT
TRBJ2-2,TRBV5-6,TRBD1,NA,CASSQTGKNKAGELFF,TGTGCCAGCAGCCAGACAGGGAAGAACAAGGCCGGGGAGCTGTTTTTT
TRBJ1-5,TRBV5-8,NA,NA,CASSLLALPGNQPQHF,TGTGCCAGCAGCTTGCTCGCCCTTCCGGGGAATCAGCCCCAGCATTTT
TRBJ1-1,TRBV10-1,TRBD1,NA,CASSSGQGSTEAFF,TGCGCCAGCAGCTCGGGACAGGGGAGCACTGAAGCTTTCTTT
TRBJ1-1,TRBV5-1,NA,NA,CASSRPDRMNTEAFF,TGCGCCAGCAGCCGCCCCGACAGAATGAACACTGAAGCTTTCTTT
TRBJ2-1,TRBV19,TRBD2,NA,CASSMLAGGRNEQFF,TGTGCCAGTAGTATGCTAGCGGGAGGTAGGAATGAGCAGTTCTTC
TRBJ2-2,TRBV19,NA,NA,CASSMGLNTGELFF,TGTGCCAGTAGTATGGGCCTGAACACCGGGGAGCTGTTTTTT
TRBJ1-2,TRBV19,TRBD1,NA,CASTSTPGQGNYGYTF,TGTGCCAGTACCTCGACCCCGGGACAGGGAAACTATGGCTACACCTTC
TRBJ2-1,TRBV6-5,NA,NA,CASSHGDYNEQFF,TGTGCCAGCAGCCACGGAGACTACAATGAGCAGTTCTTC
TRBJ2-1,TRBV9,TRBD1,NA,CASSPSTGSSYNEQFF,TGTGCCAGCAGCCCGTCGACAGGGAGCTCCTACAATGAGCAGTTCTTC
TRBJ1-1,TRBV7-2,TRBD1,NA,CASSLWDRGTPEAFF,TGTGCCAGCAGCTTATGGGACAGGGGGACCCCTGAAGCTTTCTTT
TRBJ2-1,TRBV12-5,TRBD2,NA,CASGGLAGGHRDMNEQFF,TGTGCTAGTGGAGGACTAGCGGGGGGCCACCGGGATATGAATGAGCAGTTCTTC
TRBJ1-6,TRBV5-8,NA,NA,CASSLAGGSPLHF,TGTGCCAGCAGCTTGGCTGGGGGCTCACCCCTCCACTTT
TRBJ2-2,TRBV4-1,TRBD2,once,CASSHGLASGELFF,TGCGCCAGCAGCCACGGACTAGCGTCTGGGGAGCTGTTTTTT
TRBJ1-1,TRBV10-3,NA,NA,CAISERSGRTEAFF,TGTGCCATCAGTGAAAGGTCGGGGAGAACTGAAGCTTTCTTT
TRBJ2-7,TRBV6-5,NA,NA,CASRRDGISYEQYF,TGTGCCAGCAGGCGGGACGGGATCTCCTACGAGCAGTACTTC
TRBJ2-2,TRBV12-3/TRBV12-4,NA,NA,CASSPGTELFF,TGTGCCAGCAGTCCCGGGACAGAGCTGTTTTTT
TRBJ2-7,TRBV5-1,TRBD1,NA,CASSLTGTGVHEQYF,TGCGCCAGCAGCCTGACCGGGACAGGAGTCCACGAGCAGTACTTC
TRBJ2-1,TRBV7-6,TRBD2,NA,CASSGPGTSGSRYNEQFF,TGTGCCAGCAGCGGACCCGGGACTAGCGGGAGCAGGTACAATGAGCAGTTCTTC
TRBJ2-1,TRBV7-2,NA,NA,CASSLILLGQGNEQFF,TGTGCCAGCAGCTTAATCTTACTGGGGCAGGGCAATGAGCAGTTCTTC
TRBJ1-2,TRBV14,TRBD1,NA,CASSQAGTGPYYGYTF,TGTGCCAGCAGCCAGGCCGGGACAGGGCCTTATTATGGCTACACCTTC
TRBJ2-7,TRBV28,NA,NA,CASSSLAVETYEQYF,TGTGCCAGCAGTTCCCTGGCGGTGGAAACCTACGAGCAGTACTTC
TRBJ2-1,TRBV24-1,TRBD2,few,CATSEASGPHYNEQFF,TGTGCCACCAGTGAGGCTAGCGGGCCCCACTACAATGAGCAGTTCTTC
TRBJ2-3,TRBV5-1,NA,NA,CASSQLSSTDTQYF,TGCGCCAGCAGCCAACTATCTAGCACAGATACGCAGTATTTT
TRBJ2-2,TRBV3-1/TRBV3-2,NA,NA,CASSRGHTNTGELFF,TGTGCCAGCAGCCGGGGACACACGAACACCGGGGAGCTGTTTTTT
TRBJ2-3,TRBV9,TRBD2,NA,CASSAGLATDTQYF,TGTGCCAGCAGCGCCGGACTAGCCACAGATACGCAGTATTTT
TRBJ2-1,TRBV24-1,TRBD2,once,CATRAGGGPNEQFF,TGTGCCACCAGAGCGGGGGGCGGTCCCAATGAGCAGTTCTTC
TRBJ2-3,TRBV7-8,NA,NA,CASSLGQGLSTDTQYF,TGTGCCAGCAGCTTAGGGCAGGGCCTTAGCACAGATACGCAGTATTTT
TRBJ2-7,TRBV18,TRBD2,NA,CASSPGGSSYEQYF,TGTGCCAGCTCACCGGGCGGGAGCTCCTACGAGCAGTACTTC
TRBJ2-7,TRBV5-5,NA,NA,CASSLGRGGAYEQYF,TGTGCCAGCAGCTTAGGACGCGGAGGCGCCTACGAGCAGTACTTC
TRBJ2-2,TRBV5-1,NA,NA,CASSLGFANRGGELFF,TGCGCCAGCAGCTTGGGGTTCGCCAACCGCGGGGGGGAGCTGTTTTTT
TRBJ2-3,TRBV2,TRBD1,NA,CASTYQGVGDTQYF,TGTGCCAGCACCTACCAGGGGGTCGGAGATACGCAGTATTTT
TRBJ2-1,TRBV5-4,TRBD2,NA,CASSTSGSLVNEQFF,TGTGCCAGCAGTACTAGCGGGAGTTTAGTCAATGAGCAGTTCTTC
TRBJ2-3,TRBV11-3,TRBD2,NA,CASSETSGDTDTQYF,TGTGCCAGCAGCGAGACTAGCGGGGACACAGATACGCAGTATTTT
TRBJ2-3,TRBV19,TRBD2,NA,CVYGRTSGTDTQYF,TGTGTCTATGGGAGGACTAGCGGCACAGATACGCAGTATTTT
TRBJ2-1,TRBV12-3/TRBV12-4,NA,NA,CASSLGASNEQFF,TGTGCCAGCAGTTTAGGGGCCTCCAATGAGCAGTTCTTC
TRBJ2-3,TRBV10-3,TRBD2,NA,CAISESGRLAGVPDTQYF,TGTGCCATCAGTGAGTCCGGGCGACTAGCGGGAGTCCCAGATACGCAGTATTTT
TRBJ2-3,TRBV7-2,TRBD2,NA,CASSPRGGPTDTQYF,TGTGCCAGCAGCCCTCGGGGGGGTCCCACAGATACGCAGTATTTT
TRBJ2-2,TRBV12-5,NA,NA,CASGLVLTGELFF,TGTGCTAGTGGTTTGGTTCTGACCGGGGAGCTGTTTTTT
TRBJ2-3,TRBV29-1,TRBD2,NA,CSVDGTSGRDTQYF,TGCAGCGTTGATGGGACTAGCGGGAGAGATACGCAGTATTTT
TRBJ1-1,TRBV10-3,NA,NA,CAISESRGENTEAFF,TGTGCCATCAGTGAGTCTAGGGGCGAGAACACTGAAGCTTTCTTT
TRBJ1-6,TRBV11-2,NA,few,CASSSMGREDSPLHF,TGTGCCAGCAGCTCCATGGGGAGGGAGGATTCACCCCTCCACTTT
TRBJ1-5,TRBV6-1,TRBD1,NA,CASSDMGQPNQPQHF,TGTGCCAGCAGTGACATGGGACAGCCCAATCAGCCCCAGCATTTT
TRBJ2-3,TRBV11-3,TRBD1,NA,CASTISGTDTDTQYF,TGTGCCAGCACCATATCCGGGACAGACACAGATACGCAGTATTTT
TRBJ1-6,TRBV7-3,NA,NA,CASSLRGGLDSPLHF,TGTGCCAGCAGCTTAAGGGGAGGGCTTGATTCACCCCTCCACTTT
TRBJ2-5,TRBV11-2,TRBD1,NA,CASGQGETQYF,TGTGCCAGCGGACAGGGGGAGACCCAGTACTTC
TRBJ2-1,TRBV20-1,NA,NA,CSARGAPGQFF,TGCAGTGCTAGAGGGGCGCCCGGGCAGTTCTTC
TRBJ2-3,TRBV2,TRBD2,NA,CASRGLADTDTQYF,TGTGCCAGCAGGGGACTAGCGGACACAGATACGCAGTATTTT
TRBJ2-6,TRBV15,NA,NA,CATSRDAGTGANVLTF,TGTGCCACCAGCAGAGATGCAGGGACTGGGGCCAACGTCCTGACTTTC
TRBJ2-3,TRBV20-1,NA,NA,CSELVVDTQYF,TGCAGTGAACTAGTGGTAGATACGCAGTATTTT